The T cell receptor beta chain described here comes from a study of graft-versus-host responses after intestinal transplantation. The V gene end was trimmed by 0 bases and the J gene end by 7 bases; junction bases not matched to a gene: 10. The CDR3 covers 18 residues. Germline values: CDR1 SGDLS, CDR2 YYNGEE. About this clone: Antigen: not known.

The data were produced by immunoSEQ multiplex PCR, yet TCRdb's version contains in-frame clones alone and is incomplete. The sample records about 50,000 clones, about nine tenths being singletons. This sequence joins TRBV9 and TRBJ2-2, with 12 bases identical to TRBD1. Here the sequenced sample was unstimulated CD4+ T cells sorted from spleen or lymph node cells, taken before transplant. This TCR derives from a human donor who was the organ donor for an intestinal transplant. The CDR3 sequence is CASSVESWDRGLVGELFF. CDR3 sequence (DNA): TGTGCCAGCAGCGTAGAGTCATGGGACAGGGGGCTTGTCGGGGAGCTGTTTTTT.